The entry below gives a single T cell receptor (beta chain) sequence along with its context. The sample is drawn from a study of T cell changes during pregnancy in multiple sclerosis. Produced via immunoSEQ multiplex PCR; TCRdb's table is partial and in-frame only. This repertoire shows 90,000 or so clones, roughly nine tenths found once; its top ten account for roughly 3.5%. Sequencing used PBMCs, obtained in the first trimester of pregnancy. This TCR was recovered from a female donor in good health, serving as a control in a pregnancy study. Some clones in this sample may be carry-over from other donors' samples.

The CDR3 loop is CASSQETGHSYEQYF. Written as DNA, the CDR3 is TGCGCCAGCAGCCAAGAGACAGGTCACTCCTACGAGCAGTACTTC. This rearrangement joins TRBV4-3 to TRBJ2-7, with D possibly TRBD1 on 6 matching bases. The CDR3 extends over 15 amino acids. Looked up from germline, CDR1 is LGHNA and CDR2 is YSLEER. The V end was cut by 0 bases, the J end by 0 bases, with 9 bases between.